This TCR beta chain was sequenced during a study of human T cells and chemical hapten exposure. This clonotype was picked up many times. The CDR3 consists of 14 residues. CDR1 and CDR2 from the germline V gene are DFQATT and SNEGSKA (reference sequence). V was shortened by 6 bases and J by 4 bases, with 16 bases between the two germline ends. TCRdb re-analysed the RACE reads in MiXCR, keeping a single row per CDR3 protein. The sample records 65,000 to 100,000 distinct CDR3 sequences, about 6.3% being singletons. The time point was: patch test 2, 6 weeks after DPC sensitization. Treatment: therapeutic diphenylcyclopropenone sensitization with weekly scalp DPC.

The sequence came from a woman in her thirties with alopecia areata. Some clones in this sample may be carry-over from other donors' samples. The sample here was whole blood, taken in connection with sensitization to the hapten diphenylcyclopropenone (DPC). The rearrangement joins TRBV20-1 to TRBJ2-1; possible D gene TRBD1, 6 bases. Here the CDR3 reads CSAMEWTAYNEQFF. CDR3 coding DNA: TGCAGTGCCATGGAATGGACAGCTTACAATGAGCAGTTCTTC.